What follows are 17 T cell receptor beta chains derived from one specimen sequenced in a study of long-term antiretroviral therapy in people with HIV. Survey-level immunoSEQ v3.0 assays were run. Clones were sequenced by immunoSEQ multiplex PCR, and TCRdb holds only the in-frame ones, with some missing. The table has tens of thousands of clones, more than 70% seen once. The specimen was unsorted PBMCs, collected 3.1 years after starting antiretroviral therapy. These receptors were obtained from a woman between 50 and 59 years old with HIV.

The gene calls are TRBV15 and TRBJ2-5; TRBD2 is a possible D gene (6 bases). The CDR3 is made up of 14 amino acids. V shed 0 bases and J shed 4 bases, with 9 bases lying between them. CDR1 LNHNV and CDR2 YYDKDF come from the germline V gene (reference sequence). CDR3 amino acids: CATSRDVAVETQYF. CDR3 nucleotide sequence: TGTGCCACCAGCAGAGATGTAGCGGTAGAGACCCAGTACTTC.

The CDR3 protein is CASSPRVQGYGYTF. The CDR3 DNA is TGTGCCAGCAGCCCTCGAGTACAGGGATATGGCTACACCTTC. This chain connects TRBV14 to TRBJ1-2; possible D gene TRBD1, 6 bases. V dropped 4 bases and J dropped 5 bases, with 14 bases sitting between them. This CDR3 is built from 14 residues. Germline loops: CDR1 SGHDN, CDR2 FVKESK.

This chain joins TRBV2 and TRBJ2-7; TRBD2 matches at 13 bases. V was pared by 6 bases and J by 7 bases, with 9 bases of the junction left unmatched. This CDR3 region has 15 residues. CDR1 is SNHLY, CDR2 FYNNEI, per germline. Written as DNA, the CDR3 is TGTGCCAGCAGAGAACTAGCGGGGGGGCTTCGGGAGCAGTACTTC. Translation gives CASRELAGGLREQYF.

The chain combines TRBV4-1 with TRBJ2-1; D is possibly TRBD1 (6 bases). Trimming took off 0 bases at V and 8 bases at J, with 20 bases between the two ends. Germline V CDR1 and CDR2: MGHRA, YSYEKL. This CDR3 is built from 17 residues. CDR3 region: CASSQDRGQRIRDEQFF. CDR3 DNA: TGCGCCAGCAGCCAAGATCGCGGACAGAGGATTAGGGATGAGCAGTTCTTC.

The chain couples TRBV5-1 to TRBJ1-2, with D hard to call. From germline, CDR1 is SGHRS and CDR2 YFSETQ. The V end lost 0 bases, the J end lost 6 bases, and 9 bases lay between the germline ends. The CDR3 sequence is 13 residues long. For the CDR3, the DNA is TGCGCCAGCAGCTTGGACGGGGTGGATGGCTACACCTTC. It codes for CASSLDGVDGYTF.

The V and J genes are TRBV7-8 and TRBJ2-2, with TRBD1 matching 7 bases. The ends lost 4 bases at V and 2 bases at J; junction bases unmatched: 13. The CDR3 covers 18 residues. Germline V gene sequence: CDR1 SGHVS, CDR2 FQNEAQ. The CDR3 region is CASSSKQFTGANTGELFF. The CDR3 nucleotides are TGTGCCAGCAGCTCCAAACAGTTTACAGGGGCCAACACCGGGGAGCTGTTTTTT.

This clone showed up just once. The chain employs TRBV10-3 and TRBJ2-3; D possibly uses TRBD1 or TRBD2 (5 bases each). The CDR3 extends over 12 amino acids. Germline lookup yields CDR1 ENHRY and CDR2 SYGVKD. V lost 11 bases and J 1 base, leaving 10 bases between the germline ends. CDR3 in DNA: TGTGCCGGGGGTGGCGGCACAGATACGCAGTATTTT. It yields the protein CAGGGGTDTQYF.

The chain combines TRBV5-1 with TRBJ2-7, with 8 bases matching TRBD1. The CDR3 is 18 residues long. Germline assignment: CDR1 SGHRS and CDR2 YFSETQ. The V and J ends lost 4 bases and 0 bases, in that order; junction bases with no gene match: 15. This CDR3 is CASSPGQESRLSSYEQYF. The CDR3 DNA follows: TGCGCCAGCAGCCCGGGACAGGAGTCAAGGCTTTCCTCCTACGAGCAGTACTTC.

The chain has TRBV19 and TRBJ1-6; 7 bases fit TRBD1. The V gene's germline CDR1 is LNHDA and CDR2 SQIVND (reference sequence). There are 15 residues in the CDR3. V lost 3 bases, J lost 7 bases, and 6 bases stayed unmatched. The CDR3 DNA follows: TGTGCCAGTAGTATTGACAGGGATCAAAATTCACCCCTCCACTTT. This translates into CASSIDRDQNSPLHF.

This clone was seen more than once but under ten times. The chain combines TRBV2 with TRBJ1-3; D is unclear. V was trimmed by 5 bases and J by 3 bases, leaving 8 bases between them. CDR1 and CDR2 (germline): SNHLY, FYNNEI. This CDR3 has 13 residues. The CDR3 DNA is TGTGCCAGCAGTTCAGGATATGGAAACACCATATATTTT. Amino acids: CASSSGYGNTIYF.

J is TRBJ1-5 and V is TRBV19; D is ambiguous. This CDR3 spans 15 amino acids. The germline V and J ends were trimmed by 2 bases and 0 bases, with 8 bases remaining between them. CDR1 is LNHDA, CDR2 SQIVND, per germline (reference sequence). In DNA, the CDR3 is TGTGCCAGTAGTATAATGGGCCATAGCAATCAGCCCCAGCATTTT. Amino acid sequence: CASSIMGHSNQPQHF.

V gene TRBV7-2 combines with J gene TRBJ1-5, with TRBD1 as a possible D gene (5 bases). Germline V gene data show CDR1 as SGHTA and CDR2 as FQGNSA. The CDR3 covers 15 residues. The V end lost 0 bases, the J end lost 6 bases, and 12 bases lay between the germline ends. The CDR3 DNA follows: TGTGCCAGCAGCTTAGCCATCCAGGGTGGTCAGCCCCAGCATTTT. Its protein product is CASSLAIQGGQPQHF.

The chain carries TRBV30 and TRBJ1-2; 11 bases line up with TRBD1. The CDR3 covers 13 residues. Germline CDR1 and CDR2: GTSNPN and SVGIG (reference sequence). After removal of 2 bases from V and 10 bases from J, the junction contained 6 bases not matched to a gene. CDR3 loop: CAWSRRDRGTYTF. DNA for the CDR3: TGTGCCTGGAGTAGGCGGGACAGGGGGACCTACACCTTC.

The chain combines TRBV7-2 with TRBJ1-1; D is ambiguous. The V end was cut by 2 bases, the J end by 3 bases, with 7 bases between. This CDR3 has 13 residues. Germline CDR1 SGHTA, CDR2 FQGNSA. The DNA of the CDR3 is TGTGCCAGCAGCTTAACTCCAGACACTGAAGCTTTCTTT. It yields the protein CASSLTPDTEAFF.

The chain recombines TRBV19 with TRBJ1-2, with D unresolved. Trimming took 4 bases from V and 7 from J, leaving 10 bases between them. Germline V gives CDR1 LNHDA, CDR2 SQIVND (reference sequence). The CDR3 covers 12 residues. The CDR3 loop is CASSTSKGGYTF. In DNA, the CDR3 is TGTGCCAGTAGTACCTCGAAGGGTGGCTACACCTTC.

The CDR3 here is CAWTLGGGPQETQYF. CDR3 nucleotide sequence: TGTGCCTGGACACTCGGCGGGGGACCCCAAGAGACCCAGTACTTC. The chain joins TRBV30 to TRBJ2-5; 7 bases are shared with TRBD2. The V gene end was trimmed by 4 bases and the J gene end by 1 base; junction bases not matched to a gene: 9. Germline lookup yields CDR1 GTSNPN and CDR2 SVGIG (reference sequence). This CDR3 has 15 amino acids.

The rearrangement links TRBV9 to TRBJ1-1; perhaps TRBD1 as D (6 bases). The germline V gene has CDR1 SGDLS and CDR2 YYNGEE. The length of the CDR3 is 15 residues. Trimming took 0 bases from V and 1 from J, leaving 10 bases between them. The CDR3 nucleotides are TGTGCCAGCAGCGTAGGAACAGGGAGGAACACTGAAGCTTTCTTT. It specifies CASSVGTGRNTEAFF.